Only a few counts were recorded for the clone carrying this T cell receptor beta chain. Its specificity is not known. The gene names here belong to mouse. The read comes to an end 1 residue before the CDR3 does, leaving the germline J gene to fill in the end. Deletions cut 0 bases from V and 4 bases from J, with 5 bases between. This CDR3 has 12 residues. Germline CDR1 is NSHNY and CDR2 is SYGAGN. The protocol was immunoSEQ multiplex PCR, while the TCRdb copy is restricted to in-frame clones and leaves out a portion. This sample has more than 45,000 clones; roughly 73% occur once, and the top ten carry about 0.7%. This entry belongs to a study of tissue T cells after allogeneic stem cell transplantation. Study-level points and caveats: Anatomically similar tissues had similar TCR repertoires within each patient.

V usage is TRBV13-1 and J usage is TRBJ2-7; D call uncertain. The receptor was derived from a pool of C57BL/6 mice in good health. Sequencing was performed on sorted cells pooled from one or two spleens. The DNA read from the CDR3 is TGTGCCAGCAGTGATGCTGTGTATGAACAGTAC. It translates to CASSDAVYEQY. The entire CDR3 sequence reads CASSDAVYEQYF.